Listed below are T cell receptor beta chains from one sample, sequenced in a study of T-cell memory formation after mild COVID-19. In TCRdb, the 5' RACE reads were re-called with MiXCR into one record per CDR3 protein. The sample has about 57,000 distinct CDR3 sequences, 9% to 15% seen once. Input material: PBMCs or a T cell subset sorted from them (not recorded which). These TCRs come from a man in his late teens or twenties who had mild COVID-19 (a few samples of this study predate the infection). Cell type and time point are not known. Both conserved end residues are trimmed from each CDR3.

j_gene	v_gene	CDR3aa
TRBJ1-6	TRBV21-1	ASSKKDSPLH
TRBJ2-3	TRBV27	ASRVPGPDTQY
TRBJ2-1	TRBV7-3	ASSLTGSYAYNEQF
TRBJ1-1	TRBV6-5	ASTPRPTGHTEAF
TRBJ2-4	TRBV6-5	ASSYSKQGFDIQY
TRBJ2-5	TRBV4-1	ASSQDRGLAGGQETQH
TRBJ2-2	TRBV18	ASSPPRGGTGELF
TRBJ2-6	TRBV6-5	ARLNAGTETLSGANVLT
TRBJ2-3	TRBV7-2	ASSSPFRDTQY
TRBJ2-6	TRBV12-3/TRBV12-4	ASSPGSNVLT
TRBJ1-1	TRBV29-1	SGDRQGGTEAF